This T cell receptor beta chain comes out of a study of blood T cell repertoires in COVID-19. Study-wide background: Researchers got acute and convalescent COVID-19 samples from the United States, Italy and Spain. In each case, the material was cDNA or gDNA derived from T cells, B-cell-depleted T cells, or PBMCs.

Per the study methods: The authors estimated nucleated cell counts from reference gene primer amplification. Method: immunoSEQ multiplex PCR; TCRdb's copy keeps in-frame clones and lacks some. V and J calls and clone size are those listed in that table; D and trimming were worked out from the DNA. The table has around 81,000 clones, over 70% seen once. This CDR3 is 14 amino acids long. V was trimmed by 6 bases and J by 4 bases, leaving 13 bases between them. Germline V gives CDR1 MNHEY, CDR2 SMNVEV (reference sequence). Material for sequencing was peripheral blood. This TCR was sampled from a human donor in a cohort sampled during active COVID-19. V gene TRBV27 combines with J gene TRBJ2-4; weak D call: TRBD2 (6 bases). The CDR3 DNA follows: TGTGCCAGCAGCCCCCGGGGGAAAAAAAACATTCAGTACTTC. Protein sequence: CASSPRGKKNIQYF.